The sequence of this TCR beta chain was determined in a study of blood T cells in healthy people across ages. Germline CDR1 and CDR2: SNHLY and FYNNEI. The ends were cut back, 8 bases at V and 7 bases at J, with 17 bases in the middle. The CDR3 loop spans 13 amino acids. A second 7 to 11 cycle PCR used barcoded and J-beta primers. TCRdb re-analysed the 5' RACE reads in MiXCR, keeping a single row per CDR3 protein. The sample contains about 780,000 distinct CDR3 sequences, about half of which appear only once. The clonotype originates from an elderly man in good health. Specimen: blood. The chain links TRBV2 to TRBJ1-2; D is perhaps TRBD1 (6 bases). The CDR3 is CASGSRGAGGYTF. The CDR3 DNA follows: TGTGCCAGCGGTAGCAGGGGCGCGGGTGGCTACACCTTC.